This T cell receptor (beta chain) stems from a study of blood T cell repertoires in COVID-19. Turning to the study itself: COVID-19 samples, acute and convalescent, were from the United States, Italy and Spain.

Some clones are missing from TCRdb's copy, which holds only in-frame ones; the method was immunoSEQ multiplex PCR. The sample yields some 150,000 clones, 75% to 85% seen once. This CDR3 region has 12 residues. The germline V and J ends were trimmed by 3 bases and 8 bases, with 10 bases remaining between them. From germline, CDR1 is SQVTM and CDR2 ANQGSEA. The sample comprised peripheral blood. The sequence derives from a woman between 45 and 60 years old with acute or convalescent COVID-19. The rearrangement joins TRBV29-1 to TRBJ1-4; D is uncertain. The CDR3 nucleotides are TGCAGCGTTGATCCGGGTGGCGAAAAACTGTTTTTT. Amino acid sequence: CSVDPGGEKLFF.